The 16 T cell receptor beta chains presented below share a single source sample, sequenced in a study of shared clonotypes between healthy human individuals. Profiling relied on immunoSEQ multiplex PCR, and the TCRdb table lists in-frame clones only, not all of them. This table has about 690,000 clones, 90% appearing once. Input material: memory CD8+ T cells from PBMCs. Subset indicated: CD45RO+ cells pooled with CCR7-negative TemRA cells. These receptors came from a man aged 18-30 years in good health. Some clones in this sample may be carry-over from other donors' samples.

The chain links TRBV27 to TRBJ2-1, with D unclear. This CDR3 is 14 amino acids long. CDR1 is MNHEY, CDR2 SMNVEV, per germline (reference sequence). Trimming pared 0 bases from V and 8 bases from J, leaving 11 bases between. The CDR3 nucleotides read TGTGCCAGCAGTTTATCCAGGATCGGAGATGAGCAGTTCTTC. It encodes CASSLSRIGDEQFF.

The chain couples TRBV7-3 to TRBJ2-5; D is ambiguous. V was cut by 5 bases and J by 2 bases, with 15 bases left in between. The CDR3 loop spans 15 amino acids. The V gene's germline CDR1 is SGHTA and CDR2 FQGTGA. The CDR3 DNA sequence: TGTGCCAGCAGCCCAAGACAAGGTCTACAAGAGACCCAGTACTTC. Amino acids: CASSPRQGLQETQYF.

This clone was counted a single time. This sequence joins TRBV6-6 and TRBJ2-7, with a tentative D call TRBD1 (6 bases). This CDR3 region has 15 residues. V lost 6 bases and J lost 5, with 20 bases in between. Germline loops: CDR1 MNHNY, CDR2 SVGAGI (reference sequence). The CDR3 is CASSPPGHTADEQYF. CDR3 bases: TGTGCCAGCAGCCCACCGGGACATACTGCCGACGAGCAGTACTTC.

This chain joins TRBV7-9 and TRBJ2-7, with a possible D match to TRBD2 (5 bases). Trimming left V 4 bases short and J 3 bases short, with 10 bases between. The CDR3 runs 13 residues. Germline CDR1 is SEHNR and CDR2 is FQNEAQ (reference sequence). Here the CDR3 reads CASSSGRGYEQYF. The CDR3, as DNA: TGTGCCAGCAGCTCCGGACGGGGCTACGAGCAGTACTTC.

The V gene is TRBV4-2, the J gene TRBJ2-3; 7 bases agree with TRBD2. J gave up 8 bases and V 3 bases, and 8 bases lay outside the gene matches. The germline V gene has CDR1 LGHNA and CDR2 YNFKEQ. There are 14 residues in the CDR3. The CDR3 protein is CASSQGLYVVTQYF. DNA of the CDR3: TGTGCCAGCAGCCAGGGACTATATGTTGTTACGCAGTATTTT.

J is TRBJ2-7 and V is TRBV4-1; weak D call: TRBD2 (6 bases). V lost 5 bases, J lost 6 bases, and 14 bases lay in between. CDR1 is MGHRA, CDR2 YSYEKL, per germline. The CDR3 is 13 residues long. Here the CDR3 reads CASSGGTQLEQYF. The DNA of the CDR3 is TGCGCCAGCAGCGGCGGGACTCAACTCGAGCAGTACTTC.

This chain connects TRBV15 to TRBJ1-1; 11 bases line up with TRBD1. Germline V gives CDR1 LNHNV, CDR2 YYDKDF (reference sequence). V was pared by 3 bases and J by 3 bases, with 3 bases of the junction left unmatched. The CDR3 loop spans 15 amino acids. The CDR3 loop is CATSSSDRGHTEAFF. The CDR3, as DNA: TGTGCCACCAGCAGCTCGGACAGGGGGCACACTGAAGCTTTCTTT.

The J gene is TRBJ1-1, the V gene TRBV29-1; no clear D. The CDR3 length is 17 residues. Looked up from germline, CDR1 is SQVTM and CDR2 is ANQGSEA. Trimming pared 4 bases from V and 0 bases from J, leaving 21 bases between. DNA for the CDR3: TGCAGCGTTGGACCGGACGGCTTCCGTACCGTGAACACTGAAGCTTTCTTT. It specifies CSVGPDGFRTVNTEAFF.

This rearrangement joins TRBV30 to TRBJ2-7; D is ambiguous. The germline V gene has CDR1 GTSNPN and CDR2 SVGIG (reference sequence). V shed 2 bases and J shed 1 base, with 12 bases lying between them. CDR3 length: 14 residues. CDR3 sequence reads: CAWSPRALSYEQYF. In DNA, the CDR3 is TGTGCCTGGAGTCCCCGGGCCCTATCCTACGAGCAGTACTTC. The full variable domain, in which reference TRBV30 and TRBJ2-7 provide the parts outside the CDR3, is SQTIHQWPATLVQPVGSPLSLECTVEGTSNPNLYWYRQAAGRGLQLLFYSVGIGQISSEVPQNLSASRPQDRQFILSSKKLLLSDSGFYLCAWSPRALSYEQYFGPGTRLTVT.

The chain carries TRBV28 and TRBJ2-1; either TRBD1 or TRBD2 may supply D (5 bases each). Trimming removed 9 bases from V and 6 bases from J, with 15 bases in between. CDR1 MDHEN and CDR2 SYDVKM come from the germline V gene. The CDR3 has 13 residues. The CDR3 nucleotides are TGTGCCAGTCTGGGACGGACTCTCAATGAGCAGTTCTTC. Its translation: CASLGRTLNEQFF.

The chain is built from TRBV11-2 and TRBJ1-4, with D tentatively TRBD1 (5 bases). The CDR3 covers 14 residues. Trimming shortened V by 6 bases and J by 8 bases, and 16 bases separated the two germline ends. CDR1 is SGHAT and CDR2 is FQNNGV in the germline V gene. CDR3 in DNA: TGTGCCAGCAGGGGGGAAGCAATGAGGGAAAAACTGTTTTTT. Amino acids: CASRGEAMREKLFF.

The CDR3 DNA sequence: TGTGCCAGCCGAGGCAGGGGGAACACTGAAGCTTTCTTT. Its protein product is CASRGRGNTEAFF. The chain links TRBV11-3 to TRBJ1-1; the D gene is possibly TRBD1 (6 bases). V dropped 8 bases and J dropped 1 base, with 11 bases sitting between them. The CDR3 runs 13 residues. From germline, CDR1 is SGHNT and CDR2 YENEEA.

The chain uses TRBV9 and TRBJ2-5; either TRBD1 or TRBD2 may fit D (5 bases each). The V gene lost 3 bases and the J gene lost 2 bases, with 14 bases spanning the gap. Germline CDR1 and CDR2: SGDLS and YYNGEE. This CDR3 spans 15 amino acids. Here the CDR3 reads CASSASGRQQETQYF. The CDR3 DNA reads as TGTGCCAGCAGCGCGTCAGGGAGACAACAAGAGACCCAGTACTTC.

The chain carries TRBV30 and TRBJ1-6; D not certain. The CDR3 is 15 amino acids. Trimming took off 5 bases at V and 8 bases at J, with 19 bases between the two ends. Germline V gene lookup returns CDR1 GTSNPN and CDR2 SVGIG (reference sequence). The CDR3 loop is CAWGGQPKTDSPLHF. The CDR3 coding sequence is TGTGCCTGGGGAGGCCAGCCAAAAACGGATTCACCCCTCCACTTT.

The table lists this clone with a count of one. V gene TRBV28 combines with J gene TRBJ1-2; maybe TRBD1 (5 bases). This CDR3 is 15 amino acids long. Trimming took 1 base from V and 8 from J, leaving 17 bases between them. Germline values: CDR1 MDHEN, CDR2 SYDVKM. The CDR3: CASSLSEGSWGGYTF. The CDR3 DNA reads TGTGCCAGCAGTTTATCGGAGGGATCGTGGGGGGGCTACACCTTC.

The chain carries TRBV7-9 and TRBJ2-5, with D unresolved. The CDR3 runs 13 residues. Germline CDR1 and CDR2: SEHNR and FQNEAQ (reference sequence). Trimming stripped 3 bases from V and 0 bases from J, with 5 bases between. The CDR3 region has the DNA TGTGCCAGCAGCTTTGCGGACCAAGAGACCCAGTACTTC. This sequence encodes CASSFADQETQYF. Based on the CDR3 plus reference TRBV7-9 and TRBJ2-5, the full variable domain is DTGVSQNPRHKITKRGQNVTFRCDPISEHNRLYWYRQTLGQGPEFLTYFQNEAQLEKSRLLSDRFSAERPKGSFSTLEIQRTEQGDSAMYLCASSFADQETQYFGPGTRLLVL.